The 15 T cell receptor beta chains in this list originate from one sample, sequenced in a study of blood T cells in healthy people across ages. Next came a second PCR, run for about 6 to 11 cycles, which used a sample-barcoded 5' primer along with a J-beta primer mix. Via MiXCR, TCRdb re-called the 5' RACE reads, giving one row per CDR3 protein. The sample has about 1.8 million distinct CDR3 sequences, around half seen once. Input material: blood. These receptors were obtained from a middle-aged woman in good health.

The chain employs TRBV7-3 and TRBJ2-2; maybe TRBD2 (5 bases). The CDR3 contains 14 residues. V was shortened by 4 bases and J by 5 bases, with 11 bases between the two germline ends. Germline CDR1 SGHTA, CDR2 FQGTGA. CDR3 in amino acids: CASSSGLWTGELFF. CDR3 in DNA: TGTGCCAGCAGCTCGGGATTATGGACCGGGGAGCTGTTTTTT. Looking up the rest from reference TRBV7-3 and TRBJ2-2 gives the full variable domain: GAGVSQTPSNKVTEKGKYVELRCDPISGHTALYWYRQSLGQGPEFLIYFQGTGAADDSGLPNDRFFAVRPEGSVSTLKIQRTERGDSAVYLCASSSGLWTGELFFGEGSRLTVL.

Here the CDR3 reads CSVVGLVGEKLFF. DNA of the CDR3: TGCAGCGTTGTGGGATTGGTTGGTGAAAAACTGTTTTTT. The gene calls are TRBV29-1 and TRBJ1-4; D is unresolved. Per germline, CDR1 SQVTM and CDR2 ANQGSEA. The CDR3 consists of 13 residues. Deletions cut 4 bases from V and 7 bases from J, with 13 bases between.

This chain connects TRBV10-3 to TRBJ2-5; 12 bases line up with TRBD2. Trimming took 5 bases from V and 11 from J; bases not matched to a gene: 12. The CDR3 covers 15 residues. The germline CDR1 and CDR2 sequences are ENHRY and SYGVKD. The CDR3 sequence is CAISRTSGAPNEQYF. The CDR3, as DNA: TGTGCCATCAGTCGGACTAGCGGGGCCCCCAATGAGCAGTACTTC.

The rearrangement joins TRBV7-2 to TRBJ2-3, with D possibly being TRBD2 (6 bases). CDR1 and CDR2 from the germline V gene are SGHTA and FQGNSA. The CDR3 sequence is 16 residues long. Trimming took 1 base from V and 4 from J, leaving 15 bases between them. The CDR3 spells CASSLGLARRADTQYF. CDR3 sequence (DNA): TGTGCCAGCAGCTTAGGTCTAGCGAGGCGCGCAGATACGCAGTATTTT. Full variable domain (outside the CDR3, taken from reference TRBV7-2 and TRBJ2-3): GAGVSQSPSNKVTEKGKDVELRCDPISGHTALYWYRQSLGQGLEFLIYFQGNSAPDKSGLPSDRFSAERTGGSVSTLTIQRTQQEDSAVYLCASSLGLARRADTQYFGPGTRLTVL.

The CDR3 bases are TGTGCCACCAGCAGACGAGCCGGGACAGGGAACACTGAAGCTTTCTTT. Translation: CATSRRAGTGNTEAFF. The chain recombines TRBV15 with TRBJ1-1, with 8 bases identical to TRBD1. CDR1 and CDR2 (germline): LNHNV, YYDKDF (reference sequence). Losses at the gene ends were 2 bases for V and 1 base for J; bases not matched to a gene: 6. The CDR3 extends over 16 amino acids.

The chain has TRBV6-5 and TRBJ2-5; D may be TRBD1 or TRBD2 (5 bases each). Germline values: CDR1 MNHEY, CDR2 SVGAGI. The CDR3 has 15 residues. The V end was cut by 6 bases, the J end by 4 bases, with 18 bases between. The CDR3 loop reads CASSYEGNIRETQYF. CDR3 sequence (DNA): TGTGCCAGCAGCTACGAGGGGAACATCCGAGAGACCCAGTACTTC.

The V call is TRBV9, the J call TRBJ2-7; D not certain. The germline gives CDR1 SGDLS, CDR2 YYNGEE. V was pared by 0 bases and J by 3 bases, with 10 bases between. The CDR3 consists of 14 residues. CDR3 region: CASSVADGYYEQYF. CDR3 sequence (DNA): TGTGCCAGCAGCGTAGCCGACGGTTACTACGAGCAGTACTTC.

The chain has TRBV18 and TRBJ2-1; D is uncertain. The ends were cut back, 5 bases at V and 5 bases at J, with 13 bases in the middle. CDR3 size: 14 residues. CDR1 is KGHSH, CDR2 LQKENI, per germline. In DNA form, the CDR3 reads TGTGCCAGCTCATGGACGGAACTCAACAATGAGCAGTTCTTC. Its protein is CASSWTELNNEQFF.

This clonotype has more than one count but fewer than ten. This chain connects TRBV5-1 to TRBJ2-6, with 7 bases matching TRBD1. Trimming removed 0 bases from V and 3 bases from J; junction bases left unmatched: 3. The CDR3 extends over 16 amino acids. CDR1 SGHRS and CDR2 YFSETQ come from the germline V gene. Here the CDR3 DNA reads TGCGCCAGCAGCTTGGTACAGGGGCGTGGGGCCAACGTCCTGACTTTC. Translated, it gives CASSLVQGRGANVLTF.

This chain's CDR3 is CASSVETYWRIYGQPQHF. The CDR3 DNA sequence: TGTGCCAGTAGTGTCGAGACCTACTGGCGGATTTATGGCCAGCCCCAGCATTTT. The V gene is TRBV19, the J gene TRBJ1-5; no clear D gene. The germline CDR1 and CDR2 sequences are LNHDA and SQIVND (reference sequence). The germline V and J ends were trimmed by 5 bases and 7 bases, with 27 bases remaining between them. The CDR3 has 18 amino acids. The full variable domain, in which reference TRBV19 and TRBJ1-5 provide the parts outside the CDR3, is DGGITQSPKYLFRKEGQNVTLSCEQNLNHDAMYWYRQDPGQGLRLIYYSQIVNDFQKGDIAEGYSVSREKKESFPLTVTSAQKNPTAFYLCASSVETYWRIYGQPQHFGDGTRLSIL.

V usage is TRBV3-1 and J usage is TRBJ2-7; 7 bases agree with TRBD1. Germline V lookup: CDR1 LGHDT, CDR2 YNNKEL (reference sequence). The CDR3 covers 13 residues. Unmatched junction bases numbered 10, after V lost 4 bases and J lost 10 bases. DNA of the CDR3: TGTGCCAGCAGCCCCGGGACAGTTGGGGCCCAGTACTTC. Translation gives CASSPGTVGAQYF.

Worth noting for this clonotype: One end of the junction varies from germline; a read error may be responsible. The chain carries TRBV5-1 and TRBJ1-2, with 9 bases that match TRBD1. The CDR3 length is 15 residues. CDR1 and CDR2 from the germline V gene are SGHRS and YFSETQ. CDR3 DNA sequence: TGTGCCAGCAGCTCGGGGACAGGGAACAACTATGGCTACACCTTC. This encodes CASSSGTGNNYGYTF.

The V call is TRBV2, the J call TRBJ2-5; TRBD1 aligns across 9 bases. Germline CDR1 and CDR2: SNHLY and FYNNEI. The V and J ends lost 8 bases and 4 bases, in that order; junction bases with no gene match: 5. This CDR3 has 13 residues. The CDR3 sequence: CASYRGHRETQYF. The CDR3 nucleotides are TGTGCCAGCTACAGGGGGCATCGAGAGACCCAGTACTTC.

J is TRBJ2-5 and V is TRBV28; D is tentatively TRBD1 or TRBD2 (5 bases each). Germline CDR1 reads MDHEN; CDR2 reads SYDVKM. The CDR3 runs to 15 residues. The V end was cut by 5 bases, the J end by 11 bases, with 24 bases between. This chain's CDR3 is CASSAHGTGYNEQYF. In DNA, the CDR3 is TGTGCCAGCAGTGCTCACGGGACGGGGTACAATGAGCAGTACTTC.

In its sample, this clonotype was seen once. V gene TRBV7-9 combines with J gene TRBJ2-1; 7 bases are a match to TRBD2. Germline CDR1 is SEHNR and CDR2 is FQNEAQ (reference sequence). The CDR3 spans 20 residues. Trimming removed 5 bases from V and 1 base from J; junction bases left unmatched: 20. The CDR3: CASSPIVGLGSFGSYNEQFF. The CDR3 nucleotides are TGTGCCAGCAGCCCTATAGTAGGACTAGGGAGTTTTGGGTCCTACAATGAGCAGTTCTTC.